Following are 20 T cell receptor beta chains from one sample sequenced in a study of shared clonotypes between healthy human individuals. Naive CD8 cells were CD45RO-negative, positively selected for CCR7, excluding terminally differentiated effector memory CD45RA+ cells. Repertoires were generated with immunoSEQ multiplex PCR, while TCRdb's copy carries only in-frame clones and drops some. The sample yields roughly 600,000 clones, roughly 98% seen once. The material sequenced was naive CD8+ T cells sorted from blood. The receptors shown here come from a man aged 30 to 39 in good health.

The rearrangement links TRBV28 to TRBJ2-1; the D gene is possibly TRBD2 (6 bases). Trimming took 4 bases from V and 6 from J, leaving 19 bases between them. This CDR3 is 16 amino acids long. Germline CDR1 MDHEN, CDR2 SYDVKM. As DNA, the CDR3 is TGTGCCAGCAGTTCGCGGAGGGCCGACCTCCCCAATGAGCAGTTCTTC. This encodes CASSSRRADLPNEQFF. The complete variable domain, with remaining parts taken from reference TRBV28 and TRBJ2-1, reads DVKVTQSSRYLVKRTGEKVFLECVQDMDHENMFWYRQDPGLGLRLIYFSYDVKMKEKGDIPEGYSVSREKKERFSLILESASTNQTSMYLCASSSRRADLPNEQFFGPGTRLTVL.

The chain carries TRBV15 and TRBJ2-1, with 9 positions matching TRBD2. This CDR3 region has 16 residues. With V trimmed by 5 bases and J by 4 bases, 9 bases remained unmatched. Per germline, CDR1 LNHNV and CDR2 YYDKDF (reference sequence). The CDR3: CATSSKGLAGYNEQFF. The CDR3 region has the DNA TGTGCCACCAGCTCTAAGGGGCTAGCGGGGTACAATGAGCAGTTCTTC.

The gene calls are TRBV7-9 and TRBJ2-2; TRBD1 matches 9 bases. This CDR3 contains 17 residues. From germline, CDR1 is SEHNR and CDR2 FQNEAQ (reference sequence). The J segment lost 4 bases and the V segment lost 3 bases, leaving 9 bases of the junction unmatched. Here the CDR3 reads CASSFGVGQGSTGELFF. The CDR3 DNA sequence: TGTGCCAGCAGCTTTGGAGTGGGACAGGGTTCCACCGGGGAGCTGTTTTTT. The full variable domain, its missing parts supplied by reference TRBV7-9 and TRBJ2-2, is DTGVSQNPRHKITKRGQNVTFRCDPISEHNRLYWYRQTLGQGPEFLTYFQNEAQLEKSRLLSDRFSAERPKGSFSTLEIQRTEQGDSAMYLCASSFGVGQGSTGELFFGEGSRLTVL.

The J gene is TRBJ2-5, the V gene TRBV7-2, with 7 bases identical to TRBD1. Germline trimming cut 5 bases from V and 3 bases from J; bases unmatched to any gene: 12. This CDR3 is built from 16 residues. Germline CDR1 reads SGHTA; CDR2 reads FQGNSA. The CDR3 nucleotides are TGTGCCAGCAGCCCCCTTAGGGGGCGGGCTAAAGAGACCCAGTACTTC. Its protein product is CASSPLRGRAKETQYF.

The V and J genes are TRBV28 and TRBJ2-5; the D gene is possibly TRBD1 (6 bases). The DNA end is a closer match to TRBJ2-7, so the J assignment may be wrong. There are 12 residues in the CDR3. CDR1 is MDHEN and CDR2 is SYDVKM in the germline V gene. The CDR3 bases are TGTGCCAGCAGTCTGACAGGCTACGAGCAGTACTTC. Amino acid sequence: CASSLTGYEQYF.

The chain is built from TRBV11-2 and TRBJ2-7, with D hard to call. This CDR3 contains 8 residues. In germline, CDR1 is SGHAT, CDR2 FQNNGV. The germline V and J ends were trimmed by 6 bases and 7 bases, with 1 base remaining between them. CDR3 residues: CASSEQYF. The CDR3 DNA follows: TGTGCCAGCAGTGAGCAGTACTTC.

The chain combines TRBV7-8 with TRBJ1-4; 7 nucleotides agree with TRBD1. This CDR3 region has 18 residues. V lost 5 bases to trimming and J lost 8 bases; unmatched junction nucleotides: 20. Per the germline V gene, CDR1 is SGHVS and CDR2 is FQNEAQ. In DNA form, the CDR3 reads TGTGCCAGCAGCCTCCCGAGACAGGGTGTAACAGGTGGCGAAAAACTGTTTTTT. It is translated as CASSLPRQGVTGGEKLFF.

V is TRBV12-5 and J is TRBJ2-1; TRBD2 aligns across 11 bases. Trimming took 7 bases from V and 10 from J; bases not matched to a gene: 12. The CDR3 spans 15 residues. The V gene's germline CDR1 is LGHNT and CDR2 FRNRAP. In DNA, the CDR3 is TGTGCTAGTGCCCAACTAGCGGGAGTTTTTATAGAGCAGTTCTTC. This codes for CASAQLAGVFIEQFF. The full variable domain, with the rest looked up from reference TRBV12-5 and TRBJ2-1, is DARVTQTPRHKVTEMGQEVTMRCQPILGHNTVFWYRQTMMQGLELLAYFRNRAPLDDSGMPKDRFSAEMPDATLATLKIQPSEPRDSAVYFCASAQLAGVFIEQFFGPGTRLTVL.

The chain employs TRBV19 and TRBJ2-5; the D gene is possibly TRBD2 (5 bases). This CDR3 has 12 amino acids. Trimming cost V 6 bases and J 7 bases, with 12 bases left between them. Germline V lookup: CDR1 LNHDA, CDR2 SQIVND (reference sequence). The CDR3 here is CASRNTRGTQYF. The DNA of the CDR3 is TGTGCCAGTAGAAATACCCGGGGGACCCAGTACTTC. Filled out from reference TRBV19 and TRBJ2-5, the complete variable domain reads DGGITQSPKYLFRKEGQNVTLSCEQNLNHDAMYWYRQDPGQGLRLIYYSQIVNDFQKGDIAEGYSVSREKKESFPLTVTSAQKNPTAFYLCASRNTRGTQYFGPGTRLLVL.

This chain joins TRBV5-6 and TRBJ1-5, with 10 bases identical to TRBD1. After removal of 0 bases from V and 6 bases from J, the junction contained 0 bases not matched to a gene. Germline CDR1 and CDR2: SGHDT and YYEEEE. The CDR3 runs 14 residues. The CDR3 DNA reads TGTGCCAGCAGCTTGGGGACAGGGGGTCAGCCCCAGCATTTT. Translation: CASSLGTGGQPQHF.

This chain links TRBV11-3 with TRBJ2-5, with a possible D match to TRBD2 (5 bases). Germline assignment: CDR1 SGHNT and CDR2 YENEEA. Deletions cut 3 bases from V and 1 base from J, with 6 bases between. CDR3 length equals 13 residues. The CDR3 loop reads CASSFTSQETQYF. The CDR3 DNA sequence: TGTGCCAGCAGCTTCACTAGCCAAGAGACCCAGTACTTC. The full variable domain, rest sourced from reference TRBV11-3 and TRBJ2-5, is EAGVVQSPRYKIIEKKQPVAFWCNPISGHNTLYWYLQNLGQGPELLIRYENEEAVDDSQLPKDRFSAERLKGVDSTLKIQPAELGDSAVYLCASSFTSQETQYFGPGTRLLVL.

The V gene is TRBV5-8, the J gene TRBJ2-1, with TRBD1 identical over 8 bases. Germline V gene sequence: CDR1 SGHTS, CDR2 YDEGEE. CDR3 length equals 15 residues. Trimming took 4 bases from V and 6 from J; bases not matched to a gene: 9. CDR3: CASSKTGERRNEQFF. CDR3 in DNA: TGTGCCAGCAGCAAGACAGGGGAAAGGCGCAATGAGCAGTTCTTC. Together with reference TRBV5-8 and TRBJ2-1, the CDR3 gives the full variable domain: EAGVTQSPTHLIKTRGQQATLRCSPISGHTSVYWYQQALGLGLQFLLWYDEGEERNRGNFPPRFSGRQFPNYSSELNVNALELEDSALYLCASSKTGERRNEQFFGPGTRLTVL.

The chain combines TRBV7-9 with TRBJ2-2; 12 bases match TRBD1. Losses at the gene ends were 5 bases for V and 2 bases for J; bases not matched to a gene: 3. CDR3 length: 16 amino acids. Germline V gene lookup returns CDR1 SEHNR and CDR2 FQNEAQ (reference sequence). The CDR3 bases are TGTGCCAGCAGCCACGGGACAGGGGGCAACACCGGGGAGCTGTTTTTT. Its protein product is CASSHGTGGNTGELFF. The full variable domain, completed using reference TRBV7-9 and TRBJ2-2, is DTGVSQNPRHKITKRGQNVTFRCDPISEHNRLYWYRQTLGQGPEFLTYFQNEAQLEKSRLLSDRFSAERPKGSFSTLEIQRTEQGDSAMYLCASSHGTGGNTGELFFGEGSRLTVL.

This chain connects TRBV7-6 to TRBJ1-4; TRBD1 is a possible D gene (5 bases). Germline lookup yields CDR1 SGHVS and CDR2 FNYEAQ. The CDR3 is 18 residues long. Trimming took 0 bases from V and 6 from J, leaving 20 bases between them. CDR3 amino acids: CASSLAPGQINRDEKLFF. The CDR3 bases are TGTGCCAGCAGCTTAGCGCCGGGGCAGATTAATCGCGATGAAAAACTGTTTTTT.

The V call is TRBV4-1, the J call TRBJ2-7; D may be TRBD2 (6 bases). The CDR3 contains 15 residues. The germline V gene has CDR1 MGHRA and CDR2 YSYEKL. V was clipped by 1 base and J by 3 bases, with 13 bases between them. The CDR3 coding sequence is TGCGCCAGCAGCCAAGTGGGCGGGGCACTCTACGAGCAGTACTTC. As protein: CASSQVGGALYEQYF.

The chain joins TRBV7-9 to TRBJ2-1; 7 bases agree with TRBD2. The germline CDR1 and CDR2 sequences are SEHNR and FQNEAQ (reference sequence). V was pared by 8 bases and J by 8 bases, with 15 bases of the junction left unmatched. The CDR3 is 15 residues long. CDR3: CASGSGTTFWDEQFF. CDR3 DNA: TGTGCCAGCGGGTCCGGGACTACCTTTTGGGATGAGCAGTTCTTC.

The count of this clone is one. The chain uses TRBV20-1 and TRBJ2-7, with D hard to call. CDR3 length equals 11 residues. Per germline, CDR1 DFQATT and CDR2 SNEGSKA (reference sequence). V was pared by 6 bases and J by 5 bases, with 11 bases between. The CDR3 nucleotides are TGCAGTGCCCCGAGGTATGACGAGCAGTACTTC. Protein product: CSAPRYDEQYF.

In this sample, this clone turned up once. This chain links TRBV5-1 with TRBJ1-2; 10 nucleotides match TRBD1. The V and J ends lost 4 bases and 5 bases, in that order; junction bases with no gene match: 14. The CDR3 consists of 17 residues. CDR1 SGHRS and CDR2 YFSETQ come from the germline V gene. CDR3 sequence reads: CASSRRDRGSELYGYTF. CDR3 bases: TGCGCCAGCAGCCGCCGGGACAGGGGTTCTGAACTATATGGCTACACCTTC.

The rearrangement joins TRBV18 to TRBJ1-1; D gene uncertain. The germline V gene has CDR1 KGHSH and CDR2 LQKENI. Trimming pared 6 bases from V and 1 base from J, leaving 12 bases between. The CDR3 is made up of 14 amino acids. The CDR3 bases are TGTGCCAGCTCTACGCGCGAGGAGAACACTGAAGCTTTCTTT. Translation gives CASSTREENTEAFF.

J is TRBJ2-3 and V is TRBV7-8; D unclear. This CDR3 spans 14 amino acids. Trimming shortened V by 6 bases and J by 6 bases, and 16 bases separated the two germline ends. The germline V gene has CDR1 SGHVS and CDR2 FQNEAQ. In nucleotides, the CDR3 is TGTGCCAGCAGTTTCGGGCCCCCCCGGGATACGCAGTATTTT. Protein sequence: CASSFGPPRDTQYF.